The rows below give T cell receptor beta chains drawn from one sample of a study of shared clonotypes between healthy human individuals. The data were produced by immunoSEQ multiplex PCR, yet TCRdb's version contains in-frame clones alone and is incomplete. Of around 700,000 clones listed, 92% are singletons. The specimen was naive CD8+ T cells sorted from blood. Every receptor here comes from a man aged 25-45 years in good health. CDR3s include the opening cysteine and the closing phenylalanine or tryptophan. A D gene is named only where the DNA matches it firmly. Clone size is not always given. Where it is, it says once, few, many or a class for expanded clones.

V gene	clone size	CDR3 length	D gene	J gene	CDR3 DNA	CDR3 protein
TRBV27	.	16	TRBD2	TRBJ2-2	TGTGCCAGCAGCCCCCAAGCGGGAGGGTACACCGGGGAGCTGTTTTTT	CASSPQAGGYTGELFF
TRBV27	once	13	TRBD2	TRBJ2-7	TGTGCCAGCAGTCTCCCGGGGGGCTACGAGCAGTACTTC	CASSLPGGYEQYF
TRBV13	.	11	.	TRBJ2-5	TGTGCCAGCAGTCTTGAGGGGACCCAGTACTTC	CASSLEGTQYF
TRBV6-1	.	14	.	TRBJ1-2	TGTGCCAGCATCAGTGGGGCCTTAGGGTATGGCTACACCTTC	CASISGALGYGYTF
TRBV6-1	.	15	.	TRBJ1-5	TGTGCCAGCAGTGATTTGGGGGGCCCAGGCCAGCCCCAGCATTTT	CASSDLGGPGQPQHF
TRBV19	.	16	.	TRBJ1-4	TGTGCCAGTAGTATTGGTGGGGCTCCGACTAATGAAAAACTGTTTTTT	CASSIGGAPTNEKLFF
TRBV27	.	17	TRBD2	TRBJ2-7	TGTGCCAGCAGTTTATCTCCCCCTAGCGGGAGTATCTACGAGCAGTACTTC	CASSLSPPSGSIYEQYF
TRBV6-6	.	14	TRBD1	TRBJ2-2	TGTGCCAGCAGTTACCGACAGGGAATCGGGGAGCTGTTTTTT	CASSYRQGIGELFF
TRBV29-1	once	13	TRBD2	TRBJ2-7	TGCAGCGTCTTAGCGGGGCTAACCTACGAGCAGTACTTC	CSVLAGLTYEQYF
TRBV7-9	.	18	TRBD2	TRBJ2-7	TGTGCCAGCAGCCCTGGCCTAGCGGGAGGGCCCGTGTCCTACGAGCAGTACTTC	CASSPGLAGGPVSYEQYF
TRBV21-1	.	19	.	TRBJ1-2	TGTGCCAGCAGCAAAGCTGACGACAGGGGGCCTTCTGAGGAGAATGGCTACACCTTC	CASSKADDRGPSEENGYTF
TRBV28	.	14	.	TRBJ2-7	TGTGCCAGCAGTTGGGGGGGACAGGCCTACGAGCAGTACTTC	CASSWGGQAYEQYF
TRBV29-1	.	13	.	TRBJ2-3	TGCAGCGTTGTTGGGGTGTACACAGATACGCAGTATTTT	CSVVGVYTDTQYF